Each of the 13 T cell receptor beta chains below was sequenced from the same sample in a study of PD-1 blockade in classical Hodgkin lymphoma. Every patient was affected by relapse after autologous stem cell transplantation, while exposure to brentuximab vedotin was not uniform. TCRdb's table, derived via immunoSEQ multiplex PCR, lists solely in-frame clones and lacks some. The sample consists of just over 14,000 clones, around 82% of them appearing once. The sequences come from peripheral blood mononuclear cells (PBMCs), collected before the second cycle of nivolumab. The receptors were sampled from a human donor with classical Hodgkin lymphoma.

A note on this clone: This specimen includes other DNA sequences encoding the same CDR3. The rearrangement links TRBV7-2 to TRBJ1-1; no reliable D call. Germline V gene lookup returns CDR1 SGHTA and CDR2 FQGNSA. CDR3 size: 12 residues. With 5 bases removed from V and 6 bases from J, the gap between germline ends came to 10 bases. The CDR3 DNA is TGTGCCAGCAGCCGGCAGAGCGCTGAAGCTTTCTTT. Residues: CASSRQSAEAFF.

This chain connects TRBV5-4 to TRBJ2-5; TRBD1 matches at 7 bases. Germline CDR1 is SGHNT and CDR2 is YYREEE (reference sequence). V dropped 7 bases and J dropped 5; count of bases not matched to a gene: 11. This CDR3 has 14 residues. The CDR3 nucleotides are TGTGCCAGCCAGCGACAGGGCAATACGGAGACCCAGTACTTC. Residues: CASQRQGNTETQYF. Supplemented by reference TRBV5-4 and TRBJ2-5, the full variable domain reads ETGVTQSPTHLIKTRGQQVTLRCSSQSGHNTVSWYQQALGQGPQFIFQYYREEENGRGNFPPRFSGLQFPNYSSELNVNALELDDSALYLCASQRQGNTETQYFGPGTRLLVL.

This sequence joins TRBV28 and TRBJ2-5; D perhaps matches TRBD1 (6 bases). The ends were cut back, 2 bases at V and 1 base at J, with 11 bases in the middle. The CDR3 loop spans 15 amino acids. Per germline, CDR1 MDHEN and CDR2 SYDVKM. CDR3 sequence: CASSLRGQSQETQYF. The CDR3 bases are TGTGCCAGCAGTTTACGGGGACAAAGCCAAGAGACCCAGTACTTC.

The J gene is TRBJ1-1, the V gene TRBV7-2; 7 bases agree with TRBD1. CDR3 length equals 14 residues. Germline loops: CDR1 SGHTA, CDR2 FQGNSA. Losses at the gene ends were 5 bases for V and 1 base for J; bases not matched to a gene: 4. The CDR3 spells CASSPWDRNTEAFF. In nucleotides, the CDR3 is TGTGCCAGCAGCCCCTGGGACAGGAACACTGAAGCTTTCTTT.

This clone occurred once. V is TRBV27 and J is TRBJ1-2; 8 nucleotides line up with TRBD1. There are 15 residues in the CDR3. Unmatched junction bases numbered 12, after V lost 5 bases and J lost 7 bases. Germline CDR1 and CDR2: MNHEY and SMNVEV (reference sequence). CDR3 nucleotide sequence: TGTGCCAGCAGTGCAACAGGGGGACGGCGCGTTGGCTACACCTTC. Encoded protein: CASSATGGRRVGYTF.

This clone was recorded only once. This chain links TRBV7-2 with TRBJ2-3; TRBD2 aligns across 10 bases. The ends lost 1 base at V and 6 bases at J; junction bases unmatched: 7. This CDR3 has 16 amino acids. Germline V CDR1 and CDR2: SGHTA, FQGNSA. As DNA, the CDR3 is TGTGCCAGCAGCTTAGTTCTAGCGGGGGTTAAGGATACGCAGTATTTT. This encodes CASSLVLAGVKDTQYF.

The chain recombines TRBV9 with TRBJ1-2, with D unclear. V was shortened by 0 bases and J by 4 bases, with 10 bases between the two germline ends. The germline V gene encodes CDR1 SGDLS and CDR2 YYNGEE. This CDR3 contains 14 residues. The CDR3 nucleotides are TGTGCCAGCAGCGTAGGATGGGAAGCCTATGGCTACACCTTC. It codes for CASSVGWEAYGYTF. The full variable domain, its missing parts supplied by reference TRBV9 and TRBJ1-2, is DSGVTQTPKHLITATGQRVTLRCSPRSGDLSVYWYQQSLDQGLQFLIQYYNGEERAKGNILERFSAQQFPDLHSELNLSSLELGDSALYFCASSVGWEAYGYTFGSGTRLTVV.

The chain joins TRBV28 to TRBJ1-1; no reliable D call. With 3 bases removed from V and 0 bases from J, the gap between germline ends came to 2 bases. Per the germline V gene, CDR1 is MDHEN and CDR2 is SYDVKM. This CDR3 spans 12 amino acids. CDR3 sequence (DNA): TGTGCCAGCAGTTTTATGAACACTGAAGCTTTCTTT. Translating it yields CASSFMNTEAFF.

This clone was seen a handful of times. The rearrangement uses TRBV7-9 and TRBJ1-4; 11 nucleotides agree with TRBD1. The length of the CDR3 is 16 residues. Germline V gene lookup returns CDR1 SEHNR and CDR2 FQNEAQ (reference sequence). With 4 bases clipped from V and 5 bases from J, the junction kept 6 bases outside the gene matches. CDR3 residues: CASSSGQGAGNEKLFF. CDR3 coding DNA: TGTGCCAGCAGCTCCGGACAGGGGGCAGGCAATGAAAAACTGTTTTTT.

This chain connects TRBV7-9 to TRBJ1-3, with unresolved D. Germline CDR1 is SEHNR and CDR2 is FQNEAQ (reference sequence). The ends were cut back, 2 bases at V and 2 bases at J, with 4 bases in the middle. CDR3 length equals 13 residues. The CDR3 is CASSLTAGNTIYF. CDR3 bases: TGTGCCAGCAGCTTAACAGCTGGAAACACCATATATTTT.

The rearrangement uses TRBV5-4 and TRBJ1-2, with D hard to call. The CDR3 spans 13 residues. The V end lost 4 bases, the J end lost 4 bases, and 11 bases lay between the germline ends. CDR1 and CDR2 (germline): SGHNT, YYREEE (reference sequence). The DNA of the CDR3 is TGTGCCAGCAGCGTCGTCCTAAGCTATGGCTACACCTTC. This sequence encodes CASSVVLSYGYTF. The whole variable domain, remainder taken from reference TRBV5-4 and TRBJ1-2, is ETGVTQSPTHLIKTRGQQVTLRCSSQSGHNTVSWYQQALGQGPQFIFQYYREEENGRGNFPPRFSGLQFPNYSSELNVNALELDDSALYLCASSVVLSYGYTFGSGTRLTVV.

In this sample, this clone turned up once. The J gene is TRBJ1-2, the V gene TRBV29-1; weak D call: TRBD1 (5 bases). The ends were cut back, 2 bases at V and 3 bases at J, with 10 bases in the middle. The CDR3 has 13 residues. Germline loops: CDR1 SQVTM, CDR2 ANQGSEA. CDR3 in amino acids: CSVEILGDYGYTF. The CDR3 region has the DNA TGCAGCGTTGAAATCCTGGGGGACTATGGCTACACCTTC.

This clone has a single count. The gene calls are TRBV7-2 and TRBJ2-5; D not certain. With 0 bases removed from V and 2 bases from J, the gap between germline ends came to 1 base. The germline V gene encodes CDR1 SGHTA and CDR2 FQGNSA. This CDR3 contains 12 residues. This chain's CDR3 is CASSLAQETQYF. The CDR3 bases are TGTGCCAGCAGCTTAGCGCAAGAGACCCAGTACTTC.